This T cell receptor (beta chain) was found in a study of cytomegalovirus exposure and HLA in healthy donors. Whole-study results and caveats: A prior analysis recorded that most TCR beta V segments were productive about 87% or about 30% of the time. Usually a TCR sequence was rare, but some public TCRs were found in many donors. A later look showed TCR association rates differing by HLA locus, highest for DRB1 and lowest for HLA-C.

The CDR3 totals 16 residues. The V gene's germline CDR1 is SGDLS and CDR2 YYNGEE. Between the trimmed V and J ends, which lost 3 bases and 9 bases, there was a span of 25 bases. The sample holds one count of this clone. Its antigen is as yet unknown. PCR used 60 Vbeta primers and 13 Jbeta primers. Clones were read by immunoSEQ multiplex PCR, and TCRdb kept only the in-frame ones, dropping some. In the table there are over 130,000 clones, more than 60% of which are singletons. Specimen: PBMCs. This rearrangement joins TRBV9 to TRBJ2-7; TRBD1 is a possible D gene (6 bases). The sequence was obtained from an older woman in good health and CMV-seronegative. The CDR3 DNA follows: TGTGCCAGCAGCGAACGACCCGCCCTCCCAGGGGTTGGGCAGTACTTC. Protein sequence: CASSERPALPGVGQYF.